This T cell receptor beta chain was sequenced in a study of T cell repertoires in cytomegalovirus infection. In its sample, this clonotype was seen many times. V was cut by 7 bases and J by 4 bases, with 13 bases left in between. Germline V gives CDR1 SGHVS, CDR2 FNYEAQ. The CDR3 totals 13 residues. TCRdb independently ran MiXCR on the reads; one entry per CDR3 protein. The repertoire has about 240,000 distinct CDR3 sequences, around 6.2% of them found once; the top ten carry less than 7.5%. Sequenced: PBMCs. The TCR originated in a human donor in good health (CMV status not recorded). Some clones in this sample may be carry-over from other donors' samples. The rearrangement joins TRBV7-6 to TRBJ2-5; D is unclear. The CDR3 DNA sequence: TGTGCCAGCACCGGGCCCGACCGAGAGACCCAGTACTTC. Translating it yields CASTGPDRETQYF.